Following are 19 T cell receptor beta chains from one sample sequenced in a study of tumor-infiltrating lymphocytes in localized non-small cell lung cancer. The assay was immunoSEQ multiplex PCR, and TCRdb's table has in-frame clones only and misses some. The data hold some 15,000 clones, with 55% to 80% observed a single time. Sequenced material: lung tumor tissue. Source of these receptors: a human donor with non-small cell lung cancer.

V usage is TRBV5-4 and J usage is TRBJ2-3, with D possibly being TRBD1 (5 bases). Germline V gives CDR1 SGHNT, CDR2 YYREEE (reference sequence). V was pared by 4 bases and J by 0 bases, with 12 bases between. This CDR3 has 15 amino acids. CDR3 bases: TGTGCCAGCAGCATTGGGGCACTGAGCACAGATACGCAGTATTTT. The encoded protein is CASSIGALSTDTQYF.

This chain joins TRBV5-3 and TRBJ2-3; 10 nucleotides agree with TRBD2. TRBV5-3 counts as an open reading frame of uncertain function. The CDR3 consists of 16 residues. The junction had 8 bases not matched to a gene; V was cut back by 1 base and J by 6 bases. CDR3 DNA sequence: TGTGCCAGAAGCTTGCCTAGCGGGGGACCCCGGGATACGCAGTATTTT. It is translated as CARSLPSGGPRDTQYF.

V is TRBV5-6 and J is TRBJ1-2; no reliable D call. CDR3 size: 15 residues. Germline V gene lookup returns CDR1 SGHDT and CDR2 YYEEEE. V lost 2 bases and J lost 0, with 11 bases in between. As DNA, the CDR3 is TGTGCCAGCAGCTTCTACAGCTCCCCTAACTATGGCTACACCTTC. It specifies CASSFYSSPNYGYTF. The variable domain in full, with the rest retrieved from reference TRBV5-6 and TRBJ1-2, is DAGVTQSPTHLIKTRGQQVTLRCSPKSGHDTVSWYQQALGQGPQFIFQYYEEEERQRGNFPDRFSGHQFPNYSSELNVNALLLGDSALYLCASSFYSSPNYGYTFGSGTRLTVV.

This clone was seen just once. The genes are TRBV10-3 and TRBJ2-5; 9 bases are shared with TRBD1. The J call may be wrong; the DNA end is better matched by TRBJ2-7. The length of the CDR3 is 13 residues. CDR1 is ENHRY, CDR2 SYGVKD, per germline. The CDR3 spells CAINPGQGYEQYF. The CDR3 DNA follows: TGTGCCATCAATCCGGGACAGGGTTACGAGCAGTACTTC.

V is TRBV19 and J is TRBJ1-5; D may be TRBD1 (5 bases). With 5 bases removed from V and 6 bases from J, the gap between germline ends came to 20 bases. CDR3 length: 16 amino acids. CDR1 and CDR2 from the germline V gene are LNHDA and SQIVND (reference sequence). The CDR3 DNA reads TGTGCCAGTAGTTCCTATGTGGGGGGTAGCGGTCAGCCCCAGCATTTT. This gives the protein CASSSYVGGSGQPQHF.

The CDR3 DNA reads as TGTGCCAGCAGTTCCACAGGGGGCAGTCAGCCCCAGCATTTT. Translating it yields CASSSTGGSQPQHF. The chain has TRBV6-5 and TRBJ1-5; 9 bases are shared with TRBD1. The CDR3 loop spans 14 amino acids. Unmatched junction bases numbered 4, after V lost 4 bases and J lost 6 bases. Germline-derived CDR1 and CDR2 are MNHEY and SVGAGI.

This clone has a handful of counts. The CDR3: CASSSFLGSSSYNEQFF. CDR3 DNA sequence: TGTGCCAGCAGTTCCTTCCTTGGGTCAAGCTCCTACAATGAGCAGTTCTTC. The rearrangement uses TRBV28 and TRBJ2-1; D is uncertain. Trimming left V 4 bases short and J 0 bases short, with 16 bases between. CDR3 length equals 17 residues. In germline, CDR1 is MDHEN, CDR2 SYDVKM.

CDR3: CASSPGGGPLNEQYF. The CDR3 coding sequence is TGTGCCAGCAGCCCAGGGGGAGGGCCCCTTAACGAGCAGTACTTC. The V gene is TRBV7-3, the J gene TRBJ2-7; D is possibly TRBD1 or TRBD2 (7 bases each). The CDR3 loop spans 15 amino acids. V was cut by 5 bases and J by 5 bases, with 19 bases left in between. CDR1 and CDR2 from the germline V gene are SGHTA and FQGTGA.

CDR3 coding DNA: TGTGCCAGCAGTCGGGACTTCAACGCAGATACGCAGTATTTT. Its translation is CASSRDFNADTQYF. This chain uses TRBV5-6 with TRBJ2-3; possible D gene TRBD2, 6 bases. Per the germline V gene, CDR1 is SGHDT and CDR2 is YYEEEE. Trimming left V 5 bases short and J 4 bases short, with 14 bases between. This CDR3 contains 14 residues. Full variable domain (rest looked up from reference TRBV5-6 and TRBJ2-3): DAGVTQSPTHLIKTRGQQVTLRCSPKSGHDTVSWYQQALGQGPQFIFQYYEEEERQRGNFPDRFSGHQFPNYSSELNVNALLLGDSALYLCASSRDFNADTQYFGPGTRLTVL.

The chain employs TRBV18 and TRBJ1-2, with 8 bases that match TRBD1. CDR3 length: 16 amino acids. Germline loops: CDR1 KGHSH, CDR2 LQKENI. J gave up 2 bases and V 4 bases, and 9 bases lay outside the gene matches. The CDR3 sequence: CASSLTQGAGNYGYTF. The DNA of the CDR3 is TGTGCCAGCTCACTAACCCAGGGGGCTGGGAACTATGGCTACACCTTC.

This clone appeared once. CDR3 amino acids: CASKRTGSSYEQYF. CDR3 in DNA: TGTGCCAGCAAACGGACAGGAAGTTCCTACGAGCAGTACTTC. The chain combines TRBV2 with TRBJ2-7, with 7 bases lining up with TRBD1. The CDR3 extends over 14 amino acids. The V gene's germline CDR1 is SNHLY and CDR2 FYNNEI. V dropped 7 bases and J dropped 1; count of bases not matched to a gene: 7.

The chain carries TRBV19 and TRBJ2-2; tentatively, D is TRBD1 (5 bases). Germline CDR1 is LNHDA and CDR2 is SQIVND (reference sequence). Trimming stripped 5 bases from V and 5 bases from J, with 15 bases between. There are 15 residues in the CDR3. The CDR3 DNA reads TGTGCCAGTAGTGTCGACGGACACACAACCGGGGAGCTGTTTTTT. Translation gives CASSVDGHTTGELFF.

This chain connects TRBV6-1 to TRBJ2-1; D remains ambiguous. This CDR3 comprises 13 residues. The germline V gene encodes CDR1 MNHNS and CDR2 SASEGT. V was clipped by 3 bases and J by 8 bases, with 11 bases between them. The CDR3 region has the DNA TGTGCCAGCAGTGATAGTGCCACTGATGAGCAGTTCTTC. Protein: CASSDSATDEQFF.

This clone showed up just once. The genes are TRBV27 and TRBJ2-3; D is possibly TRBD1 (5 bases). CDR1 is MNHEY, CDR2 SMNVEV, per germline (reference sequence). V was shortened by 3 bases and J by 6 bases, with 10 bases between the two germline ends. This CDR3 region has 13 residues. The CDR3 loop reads CASSFRAADTQYF. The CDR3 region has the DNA TGTGCCAGCAGTTTCAGGGCAGCGGATACGCAGTATTTT.

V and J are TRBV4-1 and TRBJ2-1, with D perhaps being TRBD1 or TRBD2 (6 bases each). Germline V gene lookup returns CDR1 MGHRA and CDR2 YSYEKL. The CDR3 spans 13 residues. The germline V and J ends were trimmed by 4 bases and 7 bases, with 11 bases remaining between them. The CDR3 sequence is CASSPGAWNEQFF. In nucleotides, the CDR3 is TGCGCCAGCAGCCCGGGGGCATGGAATGAGCAGTTCTTC.

CDR3 bases: TGTGCCAGCAGCCAATCTTACGGGGCCAGCACAGATACGCAGTATTTT. Encoded protein: CASSQSYGASTDTQYF. V and J are TRBV16 and TRBJ2-3; the D gene could be TRBD1 or TRBD2 (5 bases each). The CDR3 has 16 amino acids. V lost 0 bases and J 0 bases, leaving 10 bases between the germline ends. The germline V gene encodes CDR1 KGHSY and CDR2 FQNENV.

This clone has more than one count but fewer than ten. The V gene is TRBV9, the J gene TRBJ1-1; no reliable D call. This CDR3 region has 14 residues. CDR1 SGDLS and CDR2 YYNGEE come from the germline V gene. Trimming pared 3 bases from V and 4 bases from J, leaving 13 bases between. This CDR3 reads CASSETVEGTEAFF. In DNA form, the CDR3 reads TGTGCCAGCAGCGAAACAGTGGAGGGCACTGAAGCTTTCTTT.

CDR3 in DNA: TGCAGCGTTGAAGATTCGCAGACCTACGAGCAGTACTTC. Its protein product is CSVEDSQTYEQYF. The gene calls are TRBV29-1 and TRBJ2-7, with unresolved D. The CDR3 runs 13 residues. Germline V lookup: CDR1 SQVTM, CDR2 ANQGSEA. V was pared by 0 bases and J by 2 bases, with 8 bases between.

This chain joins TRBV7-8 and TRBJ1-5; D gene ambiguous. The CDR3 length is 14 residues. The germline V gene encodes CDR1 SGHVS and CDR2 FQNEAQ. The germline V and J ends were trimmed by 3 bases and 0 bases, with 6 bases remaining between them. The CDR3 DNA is TGTGCCAGCAGCTTTCAGGTTAGCAATCAGCCCCAGCATTTT. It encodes CASSFQVSNQPQHF.